A single sample gave rise to the 13 T cell receptor beta chains below, sequenced in a study of blood T cells in healthy people across ages. A second about 7 to 12 cycle PCR used barcoded and J-beta primers. Each CDR3 protein is one row after TCRdb ran MiXCR on the 5' RACE reads. The sample holds some 930,000 distinct CDR3 sequences; 25% to 30% are singletons and the top ten take approximately 10%. These sequences were also reported in another study, on T cells of mothers and their children.

The sequenced sample consisted of blood. These receptors came from a woman aged 40-49 years in good health.

The sample holds many counts of this clonotype. The rearrangement links TRBV5-1 to TRBJ2-3, with TRBD1 matching over 9 bases. Germline CDR1 reads SGHRS; CDR2 reads YFSETQ. This CDR3 has 15 amino acids. V gave up 3 bases and J gave up 2 bases; unmatched junction bases: 4. The CDR3 loop reads CASSSGTGTTDTQYF. CDR3 sequence (DNA): TGCGCCAGCAGCTCAGGGACAGGGACCACAGATACGCAGTATTTT. The variable domain in full, with the rest retrieved from reference TRBV5-1 and TRBJ2-3, is KAGVTQTPRYLIKTRGQQVTLSCSPISGHRSVSWYQQTPGQGLQFLFEYFSETQRNKGNFPGRFSGRQFSNSRSEMNVSTLELGDSALYLCASSSGTGTTDTQYFGPGTRLTVL.

This clonotype was counted ten times or more. The gene calls are TRBV5-1 and TRBJ2-7; 9 positions agree with TRBD1. The V segment lost 0 bases and the J segment 2 bases; nucleotides outside the gene matches: 9. CDR3 length: 17 residues. The germline V gene has CDR1 SGHRS and CDR2 YFSETQ. CDR3 sequence (DNA): TGCGCCAGCAGCTTGGTACGACAGGGGGACGACGCCTACGAGCAGTACTTC. It codes for CASSLVRQGDDAYEQYF.

This clonotype turned up a few times. This sequence joins TRBV20-1 and TRBJ2-7, with D possibly TRBD1 on 6 matching bases. The CDR3 is 14 amino acids. Germline CDR1 and CDR2: DFQATT and SNEGSKA (reference sequence). Trimming left V 0 bases short and J 3 bases short, with 12 bases between. CDR3 loop: CSARERAGDYEQYF. The CDR3 DNA reads TGCAGTGCTAGAGAAAGGGCAGGGGACTACGAGCAGTACTTC.

This clonotype was counted a single time. The V and J genes are TRBV4-2 and TRBJ2-1, with 12 bases lining up with TRBD2. The junction had 5 bases not matched to a gene; V was cut back by 0 bases and J by 2 bases. This CDR3 region has 18 residues. Germline V CDR1 and CDR2: LGHNA, YNFKEQ. Here the CDR3 DNA reads TGTGCCAGCAGCCAAGAACAGACTAGCGGGAGAACCTACAATGAGCAGTTCTTC. Translated: CASSQEQTSGRTYNEQFF.

A remark on this clonotype: Its ends do not fully match the called genes, so a read error is possible. The chain has TRBV6-1 and TRBJ2-6, with a possible D match to TRBD1 (7 bases). Germline lookup yields CDR1 MNHNS and CDR2 SASEGT. The CDR3 spans 18 residues. The CDR3 region has the DNA TGTGCCAGCAGGGGACAAGGGGGCTTATATGGAGGGGCCAACGTCCGGACTTTC. Its translation: CASRGQGGLYGGANVRTF.

A few counts support this clonotype. At one boundary the junction diverges from the germline segment, which might be a read error. The chain employs TRBV12-3 or TRBV12-4 and TRBJ2-3; a possible D gene is TRBD2 (6 bases). The CDR3 consists of 16 residues. The CDR3 reads CASSLYQGTSTDAQYF. The CDR3 DNA reads as TGTGCCAGCAGTCTTTATCAGGGTACTAGCACAGATGCGCAGTATTTT.

The sample holds a few counts of this clonotype. This chain uses TRBV18 with TRBJ1-3, with 7 bases aligning to TRBD1. Germline CDR1 and CDR2: KGHSH and LQKENI. V dropped 3 bases and J dropped 0; count of bases not matched to a gene: 2. The length of the CDR3 is 15 residues. The CDR3 is CASSPGTDSGNTIYF. Here the CDR3 DNA reads TGTGCCAGCTCACCCGGGACAGACTCTGGAAACACCATATATTTT.

This clonotype has just a few counts. The J gene is TRBJ1-1, the V gene TRBV12-3 or TRBV12-4; D possibly corresponds to TRBD1 (5 bases). CDR3 length: 14 amino acids. V was trimmed by 2 bases and J by 0 bases, leaving 7 bases between them. CDR3 bases: TGTGCCAGCAGTTTAATAGGGGTGAACACTGAAGCTTTCTTT. It codes for CASSLIGVNTEAFF.

This clonotype was counted a few times. The chain recombines TRBV7-9 with TRBJ2-7; 7 nucleotides agree with TRBD1. Losses at the gene ends were 2 bases for V and 5 bases for J; bases not matched to a gene: 9. The length of the CDR3 is 15 residues. CDR1 and CDR2 (germline): SEHNR, FQNEAQ (reference sequence). The CDR3 nucleotides read TGTGCCAGCAGCTTAAGCTCCACAGGGGACAACGAGCAGTACTTC. Translated, it gives CASSLSSTGDNEQYF.

This clonotype has at least ten counts. This chain connects TRBV9 to TRBJ1-5; a weak D match, TRBD1 (5 bases). The CDR3 runs to 14 residues. The V gene lost 4 bases and the J gene lost 7 bases, with 15 bases spanning the gap. Germline V gene lookup returns CDR1 SGDLS and CDR2 YYNGEE. The CDR3 sequence: CASSPSGGRQPQHF. In nucleotides, the CDR3 is TGTGCCAGCAGCCCGTCGGGGGGGAGGCAGCCCCAGCATTTT.

The chain has TRBV28 and TRBJ1-1; 7 bases line up with TRBD1. CDR3 length equals 14 residues. Trimming cost V 5 bases and J 3 bases; bases outside gene matches: 6. The germline V gene has CDR1 MDHEN and CDR2 SYDVKM. The CDR3 sequence: CASSPRTGHTEAFF. DNA for the CDR3: TGTGCCAGCAGTCCACGGACAGGCCACACTGAAGCTTTCTTT.

This clonotype was recorded at least ten times. V is TRBV7-2 and J is TRBJ1-2; 8 bases match TRBD1. V lost 5 bases to trimming and J lost 7 bases; unmatched junction nucleotides: 6. The germline CDR1 and CDR2 sequences are SGHTA and FQGNSA. This CDR3 region has 13 residues. Here the CDR3 DNA reads TGTGCCAGCAGCACCCAGGGGGCGCGTGGCTACACCTTC. Its translation: CASSTQGARGYTF.

This clonotype was observed a handful of times. The chain uses TRBV7-4 and TRBJ2-4; TRBD2 is a possible D gene (5 bases). V gave up 1 base and J gave up 15 bases, with 25 bases separating them. The CDR3 extends over 16 amino acids. Germline V gene data show CDR1 as SGHVT and CDR2 as SQSDAQ. The chain's CDR3 is CASSLDPYKLAPGGYF. CDR3 coding DNA: TGTGCCAGCAGCTTAGACCCTTATAAGCTAGCCCCTGGTGGGTACTTC.